A selection of T cell receptor beta chains follows, all from one sample in a study of blood T cells in healthy people across ages. In TCRdb, the 5' RACE reads were re-called with MiXCR into one record per CDR3 protein. The repertoire holds hundreds of thousands of distinct CDR3 sequences, with approximately 29% as singletons. The source material was blood. The receptors come from an elderly woman in good health. The CDR3 runs from the conserved cysteine through the conserved F or W. The D gene is left open where the match is weak. The size entry is marked missing in some rows and otherwise reads once, few, many or a size class.

V gene: TRBV6-1; J gene: TRBJ1-6; D gene: -; clone size: -; CDR3 DNA: TGTGCCAGCAGCCTAAGGGTGCGTTCACCCCTCCACTTT; CDR3 protein: CASSLRVRSPLHF
V gene: TRBV28; J gene: TRBJ2-7; D gene: -; clone size: many; CDR3 DNA: TGTGCCAGCAGTCATGCCTGGGCTAAGTACTTC; CDR3 protein: CASSHAWAKYF
V gene: TRBV10-3; J gene: TRBJ2-6; D gene: TRBD2; clone size: -; CDR3 DNA: TGTGCCATCGGTGGGACGACTAGCGGGACTGGGGCCAACGTCCTGACTTTC; CDR3 protein: CAIGGTTSGTGANVLTF
V gene: TRBV5-1; J gene: TRBJ2-1; D gene: -; clone size: -; CDR3 DNA: TGCGCCAGCAGCTATGGAGGCAACTACAATGAGCAGTTCTTC; CDR3 protein: CASSYGGNYNEQFF
V gene: TRBV12-3/TRBV12-4; J gene: TRBJ1-2; D gene: TRBD1; clone size: -; CDR3 DNA: TGTGCCGGCAGTTTGGTCAGGACAGGGGGATATGGCTACACCTTC; CDR3 protein: CAGSLVRTGGYGYTF
V gene: TRBV2; J gene: TRBJ1-1; D gene: TRBD1; clone size: -; CDR3 DNA: TGTGCCAGCAGTGTCGACAGGGGGGAAGCTTTCTTT; CDR3 protein: CASSVDRGEAFF
V gene: TRBV7-2; J gene: TRBJ2-3; D gene: TRBD2; clone size: many; CDR3 DNA: TGTGCCAGCAGCCGGGACTACTCTAGCGGGGCGCAGTATTTT; CDR3 protein: CASSRDYSSGAQYF
V gene: TRBV6-4; J gene: TRBJ1-2; D gene: TRBD1; clone size: -; CDR3 DNA: TGTGCCAGCAGTGGGACAGGGGGGCTTGGCTACACCTTC; CDR3 protein: CASSGTGGLGYTF
V gene: TRBV7-2; J gene: TRBJ1-1; D gene: -; clone size: many; CDR3 DNA: TGTGCCAGCAGCTTAAGAGGGGGAGGGAGGAACACTGAAGCTTTCTTT; CDR3 protein: CASSLRGGGRNTEAFF
V gene: TRBV7-3; J gene: TRBJ2-7; D gene: -; clone size: -; CDR3 DNA: TGTGCCAGCAGCTTAATTGGAGGGACCAGCTCCTACGAGCAGTACTTC; CDR3 protein: CASSLIGGTSSYEQYF
V gene: TRBV7-9; J gene: TRBJ2-1; D gene: -; clone size: -; CDR3 DNA: TGCGCCAGCAGCCAGACAGGTGTCCAAGAGACCCAGTTCTTC; CDR3 protein: CASSQTGVQETQFF
V gene: TRBV7-9; J gene: TRBJ2-7; D gene: -; clone size: many; CDR3 DNA: TGTGCCAGCAGCCCATCCCAATCGGTTCGCGAGCAGTACTTC; CDR3 protein: CASSPSQSVREQYF
V gene: TRBV7-2; J gene: TRBJ2-7; D gene: -; clone size: many; CDR3 DNA: TGTGCCAGCAGCTTCCGGGACACCTACGAGCAGTACTTC; CDR3 protein: CASSFRDTYEQYF
V gene: TRBV5-1; J gene: TRBJ2-6; D gene: -; clone size: many; CDR3 DNA: TGCGCCAGCAGCTTGGACATCAACCTCGCGGGGGCCAACGTCCTGACTTTC; CDR3 protein: CASSLDINLAGANVLTF
V gene: TRBV4-2; J gene: TRBJ2-7; D gene: TRBD2; clone size: -; CDR3 DNA: TGTGCCAGCAGCCCTAGGGGTAGCGGGGGGGCAGGCGAGCAGTACTTC; CDR3 protein: CASSPRGSGGAGEQYF
V gene: TRBV9; J gene: TRBJ2-3; D gene: TRBD1; clone size: many; CDR3 DNA: TGTGCCAGCGGGGGGGGACAGGGTAAAACAGATACGCAGTATTTT; CDR3 protein: CASGGGQGKTDTQYF
V gene: TRBV30; J gene: TRBJ1-2; D gene: TRBD1; clone size: many; CDR3 DNA: TGTGCGGCAGGACAGGGTGGCGGCTACACCTTC; CDR3 protein: CAAGQGGGYTF
V gene: TRBV7-9; J gene: TRBJ1-1; D gene: TRBD1; clone size: few; CDR3 DNA: TGTGCCAGCAGCGTAGAGGGACAGGGAGGATGGGGTGCTGAAGCTTTCTTT; CDR3 protein: CASSVEGQGGWGAEAFF